This is a list of T cell receptor beta chains from one sample in a study of beta chain features in type 1 diabetes. Generated by immunoSEQ multiplex PCR, the TCRdb table keeps only in-frame clones and is missing some. The table includes more than 300,000 clones, under 8.5% detected once. The sample was central memory CD4+ T cells from blood. Receptors originate from a woman aged 18-35 years in good health. Each CDR3 is given with its conserved first and last residue. A D gene is named only where the DNA matches it firmly. Clone size is not always given. Where it is, it says once, few, many or a class for expanded clones.

J gene	V gene	clone size	D gene	CDR3 DNA	CDR3 protein
TRBJ1-1	TRBV11-2	many	-	TGTGCCAGCGGCTACGGGGAGGTGCGCCTAGCTTTCTTT	CASGYGEVRLAFF
TRBJ2-6	TRBV7-3	few	-	TGTGCCTCAAAAACCTCTGGGGCCAACGTCCTGACTTTC	CASKTSGANVLTF
TRBJ2-2	TRBV4-2	-	-	TGTGCCAGCAGCCTTACACCTAACGCGAACACCGGGGAGCTGTTTTTT	CASSLTPNANTGELFF
TRBJ2-7	TRBV4-3	-	-	TGCGCCAGCAGCCAAGCATCTGGGGACACCTCCTACGAGCAGTACTTC	CASSQASGDTSYEQYF
TRBJ2-1	TRBV29-1	few	TRBD2	TGCAGCGTCGCAACTAGCGGAGGATCCTACAATGAGCAGTTCTTC	CSVATSGGSYNEQFF
TRBJ1-2	TRBV11-2	-	-	TGTGCCAGCAGCCCCGGACAGAATTATGGCTACACCTTC	CASSPGQNYGYTF
TRBJ2-6	TRBV19	few	-	TGTGCCAGCCAATCAGTCTCTGGGGCCAACGTCCTGACTTTC	CASQSVSGANVLTF
TRBJ2-7	TRBV7-6	few	-	TGTGCCAGCAGCTTAGTATCCTCATACGAGCAGTACTTC	CASSLVSSYEQYF
TRBJ2-1	TRBV15	-	TRBD2	TGTGCCACCAGCAGAGACCAGCGGGGGGGGTCCGATGAGCAGTTCTTC	CATSRDQRGGSDEQFF
TRBJ1-1	TRBV19	few	-	TGTGCCAGCCTCCCACAGGGAGCGCGGACTGAAGCTTTCTTT	CASLPQGARTEAFF
TRBJ1-1	TRBV18	-	TRBD1	TGTGCCAGCTCACCTGTACAGGGGGCGAACACTGAAGCTTTCTTT	CASSPVQGANTEAFF
TRBJ2-7	TRBV28	-	-	TGTGCCAGCAGTCTTACTGGCTACGAGCAGTACTTC	CASSLTGYEQYF
TRBJ2-3	TRBV4-3	-	-	TGCGCCAGCAGCCAAGATCCTGGCGGGCTCGCAGATACGCAGTATTTT	CASSQDPGGLADTQYF
TRBJ1-5	TRBV6-6	few	-	TGTGCCAGCAGTGACCGTAGCGTAAGCAATCAGCCCCAGCATTTT	CASSDRSVSNQPQHF
TRBJ1-1	TRBV28	many	-	TGTGCCAGCACGGCAGGCCTTGAAGCTTTCTTT	CASTAGLEAFF
TRBJ2-2	TRBV7-9	-	-	TGTGCCAGCAGCTTGGGTCGGCCCGGGGAGCTGTTTTTT	CASSLGRPGELFF
TRBJ2-5	TRBV7-2	-	-	TGTGCCAGCAGTAACCCGATGGTGGAGACCCAGTACTTC	CASSNPMVETQYF
TRBJ1-5	TRBV7-3	-	TRBD1	TGTGCCAGCAGCTTAGAGGGGACAGGGAATAGCAATCAGCCCCAGCATTTT	CASSLEGTGNSNQPQHF
TRBJ2-1	TRBV7-9	many	-	TGTGCCAGCAGCTTGCGAAAATGGGATGAGCAGTTCTTC	CASSLRKWDEQFF
TRBJ2-3	TRBV5-1	many	TRBD1	TGCGCCAGCAGCTTGGAACAGGGGATAGGGAATACGCAGTATTTT	CASSLEQGIGNTQYF
TRBJ1-5	TRBV6-5	-	-	TGTGCCAGCAGTGAAAACCGGGGGGGGAGAGCCCAGCATTTT	CASSENRGGRAQHF
TRBJ2-7	TRBV9	many	TRBD2	TGTGCCAGCAGCCCTTCCGGGACTAGCGGTTCCTACGAGCAGTACTTC	CASSPSGTSGSYEQYF
TRBJ1-2	TRBV6-1	few	TRBD1	TGTGCCAGCAGCCGACTGACAGGGTTAAGCTACACCTTC	CASSRLTGLSYTF
TRBJ2-7	TRBV6-1	-	-	TGTGCCAGCAGGGAATTTATTGGGATCACCGGGACTCGATACGAGCAGTACTTC	CASREFIGITGTRYEQYF
TRBJ1-2	TRBV29-1	-	TRBD1	TGCAGCGGTGAAGGTCCAGGGGGTGGCTACACCTTC	CSGEGPGGGYTF
TRBJ1-1	TRBV6-1	-	-	TGTGCCAGCAGTGGCGGGGAGGGAGGCACTGAAGCTTTCTTT	CASSGGEGGTEAFF
TRBJ1-5	TRBV7-8	few	-	TGTGCCAGCAGCTTAGCGGGGCAGCCCCAGCATTTT	CASSLAGQPQHF
TRBJ2-1	TRBV19	few	TRBD2	TGTGCCAGTAGTATTGAGCGCGGGAGGTCCTACAATGAGCAGTTCTTC	CASSIERGRSYNEQFF
TRBJ2-1	TRBV4-2	few	-	TGTGCCAGCAGCGGGACAAACACCGAACTGAATGAGCAGTTCTTC	CASSGTNTELNEQFF
TRBJ2-1	TRBV7-3	-	TRBD2	TGTGCCAGCAGCTTATCAGCGGGAGGGTTCAATGAGCAGTTCTTC	CASSLSAGGFNEQFF
TRBJ2-1	TRBV6-5	few	-	TGTGCCAGCAAAAGCCCGGGACTTCGATTGCAGTTCTTC	CASKSPGLRLQFF
TRBJ2-7	TRBV7-9	-	-	TGTGCCAGCAGCTTTGAAAGTACGTTGGTGGACTTC	CASSFESTLVDF
TRBJ2-1	TRBV7-9	few	TRBD2	TGTGCCAGCAGCTTAGCGGGAGGGCAGGAGAATGAGCAGTTCTTC	CASSLAGGQENEQFF
TRBJ1-4	TRBV4-3	-	TRBD1	TGCGCCAGCAGCCAGGACAGGGAACGTGAAAAACTGTTTTTT	CASSQDREREKLFF
TRBJ2-2	TRBV7-3	few	-	TGTGCCAGCAGCTCTCAGAGCGGGAACACCGGGGAGCTGTTTTTT	CASSSQSGNTGELFF
TRBJ2-7	TRBV21-1	many	-	TGTGCCAGCAGCAAAGGATTCGCCGTCGAGGCCTACCTTTTCTACGAGCAGTACTTC	CASSKGFAVEAYLFYEQYF
TRBJ2-7	TRBV27	many	TRBD2	TGTGCCAGCAGACAAGGGACTAGCGGGACAATCTACGAGCAGTACTTC	CASRQGTSGTIYEQYF
TRBJ2-7	TRBV10-3	few	TRBD2	TGTGCCATCAGTGCTAGCGGCGCCTACGAGCAGTACTTC	CAISASGAYEQYF
TRBJ2-4	TRBV15	many	TRBD2	TGTGCCACCAGCAGGGGACTAGCGGAGCCAAACATTCAGTACTTC	CATSRGLAEPNIQYF
TRBJ2-2	TRBV4-3	many	-	TGCGCCAGCAGCCAAGCCCACTATTCCGGGGAGCTGTTTTTT	CASSQAHYSGELFF
TRBJ2-3	TRBV11-2	-	TRBD1	TGTGCCAGCAGCCTCGACAGGGCGCAGTATTTT	CASSLDRAQYF
TRBJ1-5	TRBV5-1	few	-	TGCGCCAGCAGGCTTGGTTGGGGCGAGAATCAGCCCCAGCATTTT	CASRLGWGENQPQHF
TRBJ2-1	TRBV5-4	many	TRBD2	TGTGCCAGCAGCTTGCAGCGGACTAGCGGGAGACACAATGAGCAGTTCTTC	CASSLQRTSGRHNEQFF
TRBJ1-2	TRBV19	many	-	TGTGCCAGTAGTATGGAGTTCTATGGCTACACCTTC	CASSMEFYGYTF
TRBJ2-3	TRBV7-9	few	TRBD2	TGTGCCAGCAGCTTAGGAGCGGGAGTTGCAGATACGCAGTATTTT	CASSLGAGVADTQYF